This passage covers 26 T cell receptor beta chains from one sample sequenced in a study of technical replicates of blood from several donors. Assay used: immunoSEQ multiplex PCR; TCRdb lists only in-frame clones, some missing. The repertoire consists of some 68,000 clones, with over 85% occurring once and the leading ten covering approximately 0.37%. Sequences were obtained from T cells isolated from PBMCs. The receptors were gathered from a human donor in good health.

The chain couples TRBV28 to TRBJ2-7, with D tentatively TRBD2 (5 bases). The V gene's germline CDR1 is MDHEN and CDR2 SYDVKM. CDR3 length equals 16 residues. The V and J ends lost 6 bases and 2 bases respectively, with 20 bases between them. DNA of the CDR3: TGTGCCAGCAGGGAGGTGGGGTTTGGGTCTACCTACGAGCAGTACTTC. It encodes CASREVGFGSTYEQYF.

The CDR3 DNA follows: TGTGCCAGCAGTGTCGTGCTTCGGACAGAGCAAATAGCGGGAGGGCTAACAGATACGCAGTATTTT. Encoded protein: CASSVVLRTEQIAGGLTDTQYF. V gene TRBV2 combines with J gene TRBJ2-3; 11 nucleotides line up with TRBD2. Germline CDR1 SNHLY, CDR2 FYNNEI. Unmatched junction bases numbered 24, after V lost 4 bases and J lost 3 bases. This CDR3 spans 22 amino acids.

This clone was observed a single time. The V call is TRBV28, the J call TRBJ1-2; D unclear. Looked up from germline, CDR1 is MDHEN and CDR2 is SYDVKM. The ends were cut back, 6 bases at V and 8 bases at J, with 13 bases in the middle. The CDR3 is made up of 12 amino acids. CDR3 coding DNA: TGTGCCAGCAGGAACCCGAGTGAAGGCTACACCTTC. Translated, it gives CASRNPSEGYTF.

This chain connects TRBV25-1 to TRBJ1-1; D unresolved. CDR3 size: 12 residues. Germline lookup yields CDR1 MGHDK and CDR2 SYGVNS. V lost 7 bases, J lost 0 bases, and 6 bases lay in between. The DNA of the CDR3 is TGTGCCAGCATCAGTATGAACACTGAAGCTTTCTTT. It codes for CASISMNTEAFF.

The gene calls are TRBV7-8 and TRBJ1-1; no definite D call. The V gene lost 1 base and the J gene lost 1 base, with 7 bases spanning the gap. The CDR3 is 14 amino acids. The germline CDR1 and CDR2 sequences are SGHVS and FQNEAQ. The CDR3 DNA reads as TGTGCCAGCAGCTTAGAAGCAGGGAACACTGAAGCTTTCTTT. Protein product: CASSLEAGNTEAFF.

DNA of the CDR3: TGTGCCAGCAGCTACGGACAGGCCTATGGCTACACCTTC. Protein: CASSYGQAYGYTF. J is TRBJ1-2 and V is TRBV7-8, with 7 bases lining up with TRBD1. Germline CDR1 is SGHVS and CDR2 is FQNEAQ. V was pared by 4 bases and J by 4 bases, with 3 bases of the junction left unmatched. The CDR3 spans 13 residues.

The chain carries TRBV6-1 and TRBJ1-1, with 8 bases matching TRBD1. The CDR3 runs 15 residues. Germline-derived CDR1 and CDR2 are MNHNS and SASEGT. The junction had 11 bases not matched to a gene; V was cut back by 6 bases and J by 5 bases. The CDR3 sequence: CASRDRTGSLTEAFF. In nucleotides, the CDR3 is TGTGCCAGCAGGGATCGGACAGGGAGTCTGACTGAAGCTTTCTTT.

The V call is TRBV25-1, the J call TRBJ1-2, with TRBD1 as a possible D gene (5 bases). CDR3 size: 12 residues. V was trimmed by 6 bases and J by 10 bases, leaving 15 bases between them. CDR1 and CDR2 from the germline V gene are MGHDK and SYGVNS. CDR3 DNA sequence: TGTGCCAGCAGAAGCTGGGGGGGGTCCTACACCTTC. It encodes CASRSWGGSYTF.

The chain employs TRBV30 and TRBJ1-1, with 9 nucleotides matching TRBD1. Germline assignment: CDR1 GTSNPN and CDR2 SVGIG (reference sequence). The ends lost 5 bases at V and 1 base at J; junction bases unmatched: 2. The CDR3 is made up of 13 amino acids. CDR3 in amino acids: CAWDRGRNTEAFF. The CDR3 nucleotides are TGTGCCTGGGACAGGGGGAGGAACACTGAAGCTTTCTTT.

The rearrangement joins TRBV6-6 to TRBJ1-2; TRBD1 matches 9 bases. The CDR3 loop spans 15 amino acids. J gave up 4 bases and V 6 bases, and 9 bases lay outside the gene matches. Germline lookup yields CDR1 MNHNY and CDR2 SVGAGI (reference sequence). The CDR3 loop is CASSIVGQGGYGYTF. Here the CDR3 DNA reads TGTGCCAGCAGCATAGTGGGACAGGGAGGCTATGGCTACACCTTC.

The rearrangement joins TRBV10-2 to TRBJ2-7; D perhaps matches TRBD1 (5 bases). CDR1 is WSHSY, CDR2 SAAADI, per germline. V lost 3 bases and J 1 base, leaving 7 bases between the germline ends. The CDR3 length is 13 residues. CDR3 coding DNA: TGCGCCAGCAGTGAACAGGTTTCCTACGAGCAGTACTTC. Amino acids: CASSEQVSYEQYF.

The chain carries TRBV27 and TRBJ1-2; TRBD1 matches 9 bases. The V gene end was trimmed by 3 bases and the J gene end by 1 base; junction bases not matched to a gene: 6. CDR3 size: 16 residues. The germline V gene has CDR1 MNHEY and CDR2 SMNVEV (reference sequence). This CDR3 reads CASSFDRGGFNYGYTF. Here the CDR3 DNA reads TGTGCCAGCAGTTTCGACAGGGGGGGGTTTAACTATGGCTACACCTTC.

V and J are TRBV9 and TRBJ2-1; D uncertain. Trimming removed 3 bases from V and 5 bases from J, with 9 bases in between. The V gene's germline CDR1 is SGDLS and CDR2 YYNGEE. The CDR3 consists of 13 residues. CDR3 in amino acids: CASSARIHNEQFF. CDR3 in DNA: TGTGCCAGCAGCGCCAGGATTCACAATGAGCAGTTCTTC.

V is TRBV5-1 and J is TRBJ1-2; TRBD1 might be the D (6 bases). CDR1 is SGHRS, CDR2 YFSETQ, per germline. Between the trimmed V and J ends, which lost 2 bases and 3 bases, there was a span of 8 bases. The CDR3 consists of 13 residues. The DNA of the CDR3 is TGCGCCAGCAGCTTAGGGGGTGACTATGGCTACACCTTC. Protein: CASSLGGDYGYTF.

The V call is TRBV30, the J call TRBJ1-1; D perhaps matches TRBD1 (6 bases). V shed 1 base and J shed 6 bases, with 15 bases lying between them. CDR1 and CDR2 (germline): GTSNPN, SVGIG (reference sequence). This CDR3 is 14 amino acids long. The DNA of the CDR3 is TGTGCCTGGAGTGGTGTGGGGGGGCGGGCTGAAGCTTTCTTT. It is translated as CAWSGVGGRAEAFF.

V gene TRBV10-3 combines with J gene TRBJ2-5, with 11 bases matching TRBD2. There are 14 residues in the CDR3. Germline V gene sequence: CDR1 ENHRY, CDR2 SYGVKD. Trimming at V came to 3 bases and at J to 3 bases, leaving 0 bases not matched to a gene. For the CDR3, the DNA is TGTGCCATCAGTGATAGCGGGAGGGAAGAGACCCAGTACTTC. Amino acids: CAISDSGREETQYF.

The chain employs TRBV11-3 and TRBJ1-1; D not resolved. Trimming removed 4 bases at V and 1 base at J, with 10 bases between. CDR1 and CDR2 from the germline V gene are SGHNT and YENEEA. This CDR3 region has 14 residues. In nucleotides, the CDR3 is TGTGCCAGCAGCTCGGCGGCAGAGAACACTGAAGCTTTCTTT. Its protein product is CASSSAAENTEAFF.

This clone was picked up one time. The chain employs TRBV5-6 and TRBJ2-2; TRBD1 agrees at 9 bases. V shed 0 bases, J shed 6 bases, and the junction held 3 bases outside the gene matches. CDR3 length equals 15 residues. Germline CDR1 reads SGHDT; CDR2 reads YYEEEE. The CDR3 loop is CASSLGDREAGELFF. The CDR3, as DNA: TGTGCCAGCAGCTTGGGGGACAGGGAAGCCGGGGAGCTGTTTTTT.

The chain couples TRBV2 to TRBJ1-5, with TRBD1 matching over 11 bases. The CDR3 contains 13 residues. V shed 8 bases, J shed 7 bases, and the junction held 4 bases outside the gene matches. Germline lookup yields CDR1 SNHLY and CDR2 FYNNEI. For the CDR3, the DNA is TGTGCCAGCCGGGACAGGGGGTACCAGCCCCAGCATTTT. It yields the protein CASRDRGYQPQHF.

The genes are TRBV7-2 and TRBJ2-7; 8 nucleotides match TRBD1. Germline V gene data show CDR1 as SGHTA and CDR2 as FQGNSA. The CDR3 runs 14 residues. The ends lost 5 bases at V and 2 bases at J; junction bases unmatched: 5. CDR3 amino acids: CASSPGGAPYEQYF. CDR3 sequence (DNA): TGTGCCAGCAGCCCAGGGGGCGCTCCCTACGAGCAGTACTTC.

This chain joins TRBV6-6 and TRBJ2-7; no clear D gene. Germline CDR1 and CDR2: MNHNY and SVGAGI (reference sequence). Deletions cut 5 bases from V and 3 bases from J, with 11 bases between. The CDR3 contains 13 residues. The CDR3 coding sequence is TGTGCCAGCAGTACCCTAGTAAACTACGAGCAGTACTTC. It codes for CASSTLVNYEQYF.

The gene calls are TRBV13 and TRBJ2-7, with 8 bases identical to TRBD1. V shed 5 bases and J 5 bases; nucleotides not matched to a gene: 5. Germline V gives CDR1 PRHDT, CDR2 FYEKMQ (reference sequence). The CDR3 is 13 residues long. CDR3 sequence reads: CASSKDRADEQYF. CDR3 DNA: TGTGCCAGCAGCAAGGACAGGGCGGACGAGCAGTACTTC. Based on the CDR3 plus reference TRBV13 and TRBJ2-7, the full variable domain is AAGVIQSPRHLIKEKRETATLKCYPIPRHDTVYWYQQGPGQDPQFLISFYEKMQSDKGSIPDRFSAQQFSDYHSELNMSSLELGDSALYFCASSKDRADEQYFGPGTRLTVT.

The genes are TRBV9 and TRBJ2-7; 8 bases line up with TRBD1. This CDR3 contains 15 residues. With 4 bases clipped from V and 6 bases from J, the junction kept 12 bases outside the gene matches. Germline CDR1 SGDLS, CDR2 YYNGEE. CDR3 DNA: TGTGCCAGCAGCAGCTATGGGACAGGACAACCCGAGCAGTACTTC. Protein: CASSSYGTGQPEQYF.

The chain couples TRBV27 to TRBJ2-5; 9 bases line up with TRBD2. After removal of 1 base from V and 1 base from J, the junction contained 10 bases not matched to a gene. CDR1 and CDR2 (germline): MNHEY, SMNVEV (reference sequence). The CDR3 is made up of 18 amino acids. CDR3 DNA: TGTGCCAGCAGTTTATTCGGCGGGAGGGTCTTATCCCAAGAGACCCAGTACTTC. It codes for CASSLFGGRVLSQETQYF.

The rearrangement uses TRBV6-1 and TRBJ2-7, with 9 bases lining up with TRBD2. The CDR3 sequence is 14 residues long. Per the germline V gene, CDR1 is MNHNS and CDR2 is SASEGT. The ends lost 6 bases at V and 4 bases at J; junction bases unmatched: 7. The CDR3 DNA is TGTGCCAGCAGGAATAGCGGGGGCCCATACGAGCAGTACTTC. Translated: CASRNSGGPYEQYF.

The rearrangement uses TRBV6-1 and TRBJ2-2; 9 nucleotides match TRBD1. From germline, CDR1 is MNHNS and CDR2 SASEGT. CDR3 length equals 14 residues. V dropped 8 bases and J dropped 4; count of bases not matched to a gene: 5. CDR3 protein: CASHGTGLTGELFF. Written as DNA, the CDR3 is TGTGCCAGCCACGGGACAGGGCTCACCGGGGAGCTGTTTTTT.